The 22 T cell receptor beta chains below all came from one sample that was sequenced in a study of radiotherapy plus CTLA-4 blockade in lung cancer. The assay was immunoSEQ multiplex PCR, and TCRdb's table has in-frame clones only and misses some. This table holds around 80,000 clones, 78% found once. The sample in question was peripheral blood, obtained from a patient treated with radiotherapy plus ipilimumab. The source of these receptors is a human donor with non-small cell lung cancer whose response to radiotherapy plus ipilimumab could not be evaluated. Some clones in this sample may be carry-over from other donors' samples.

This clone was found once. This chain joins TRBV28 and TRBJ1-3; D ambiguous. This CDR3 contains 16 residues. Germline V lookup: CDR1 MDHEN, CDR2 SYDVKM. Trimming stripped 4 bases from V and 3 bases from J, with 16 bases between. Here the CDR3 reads CASSSSDAVDGNTIYF. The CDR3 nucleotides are TGTGCCAGCAGTTCGTCCGACGCGGTGGATGGAAACACCATATATTTT.

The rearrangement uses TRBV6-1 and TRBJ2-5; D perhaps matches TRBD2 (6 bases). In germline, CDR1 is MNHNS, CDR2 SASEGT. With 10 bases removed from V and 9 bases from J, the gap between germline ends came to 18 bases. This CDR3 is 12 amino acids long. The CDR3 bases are TGTGCCACCCACCGGGACGGGAGCGCCCAGTACTTC. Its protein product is CATHRDGSAQYF.

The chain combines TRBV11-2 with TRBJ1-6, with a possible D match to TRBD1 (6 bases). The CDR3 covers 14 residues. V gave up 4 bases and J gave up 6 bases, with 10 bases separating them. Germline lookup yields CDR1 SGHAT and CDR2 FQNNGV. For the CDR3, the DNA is TGTGCCAGCAGCTCCGGACAGATTAATTCACCCCTCCACTTT. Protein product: CASSSGQINSPLHF.

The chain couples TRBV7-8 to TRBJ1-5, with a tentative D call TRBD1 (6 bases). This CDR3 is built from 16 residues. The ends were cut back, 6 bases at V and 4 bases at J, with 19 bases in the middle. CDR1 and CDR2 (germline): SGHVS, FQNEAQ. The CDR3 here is CASSFDRPQLNQPQHF. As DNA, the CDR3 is TGTGCCAGCAGTTTCGACAGGCCACAGTTGAATCAGCCCCAGCATTTT.

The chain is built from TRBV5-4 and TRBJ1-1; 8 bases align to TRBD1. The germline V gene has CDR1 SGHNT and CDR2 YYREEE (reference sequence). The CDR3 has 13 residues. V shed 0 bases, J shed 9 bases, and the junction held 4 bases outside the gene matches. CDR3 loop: CASSLAGGGKAFF. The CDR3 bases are TGTGCCAGCAGCTTGGCAGGGGGCGGAAAAGCTTTCTTT.

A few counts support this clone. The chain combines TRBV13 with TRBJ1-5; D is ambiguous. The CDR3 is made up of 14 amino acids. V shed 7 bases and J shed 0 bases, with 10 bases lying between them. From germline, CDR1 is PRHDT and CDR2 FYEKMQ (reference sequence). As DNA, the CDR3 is TGTGCCAGCACCTCAAGCTATAGCAATCAGCCCCAGCATTTT. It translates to CASTSSYSNQPQHF.

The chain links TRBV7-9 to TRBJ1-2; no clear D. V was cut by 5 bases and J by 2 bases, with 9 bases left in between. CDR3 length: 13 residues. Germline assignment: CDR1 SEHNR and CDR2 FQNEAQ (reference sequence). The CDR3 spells CASSGPLNYGYTF. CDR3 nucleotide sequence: TGTGCCAGCAGCGGCCCTTTAAACTATGGCTACACCTTC.

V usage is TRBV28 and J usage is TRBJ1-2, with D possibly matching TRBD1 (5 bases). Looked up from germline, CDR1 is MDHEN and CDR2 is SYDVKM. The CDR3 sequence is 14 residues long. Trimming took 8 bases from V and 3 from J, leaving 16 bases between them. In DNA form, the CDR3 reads TGTGCCAGCTACTTGGAGGGGAGGGACTATGGCTACACCTTC. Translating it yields CASYLEGRDYGYTF.

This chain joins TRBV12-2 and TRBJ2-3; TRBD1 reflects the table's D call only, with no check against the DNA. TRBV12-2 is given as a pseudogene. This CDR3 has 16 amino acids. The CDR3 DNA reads TGTGCAAGTCGCTTAGTCGGGACAGGGTTCACAGATACGCAGTATTTT. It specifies CASRLVGTGFTDTQYF.

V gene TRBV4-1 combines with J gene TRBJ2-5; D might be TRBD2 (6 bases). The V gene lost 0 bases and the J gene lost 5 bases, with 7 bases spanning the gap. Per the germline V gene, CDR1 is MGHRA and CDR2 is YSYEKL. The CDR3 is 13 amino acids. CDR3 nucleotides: TGCGCCAGCAGCCAAGAAAGCGGGGAGACCCAGTACTTC. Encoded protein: CASSQESGETQYF.

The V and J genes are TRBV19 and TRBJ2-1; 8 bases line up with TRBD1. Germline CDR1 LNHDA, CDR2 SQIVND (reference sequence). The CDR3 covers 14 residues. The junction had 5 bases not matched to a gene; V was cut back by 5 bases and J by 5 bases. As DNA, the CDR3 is TGTGCCAGTAGTGTAACAGGGGGTCACAATGAGCAGTTCTTC. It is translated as CASSVTGGHNEQFF.

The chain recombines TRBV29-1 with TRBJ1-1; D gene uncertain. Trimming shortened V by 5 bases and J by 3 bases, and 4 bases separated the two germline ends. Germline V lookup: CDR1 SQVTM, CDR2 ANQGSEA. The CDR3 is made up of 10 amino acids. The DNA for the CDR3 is TGCAGCGTTCGGGACACTGAAGCTTTCTTT. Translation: CSVRDTEAFF.

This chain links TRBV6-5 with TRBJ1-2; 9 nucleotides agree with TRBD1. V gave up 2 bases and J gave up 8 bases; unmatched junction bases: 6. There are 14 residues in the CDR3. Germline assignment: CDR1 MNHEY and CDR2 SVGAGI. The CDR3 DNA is TGTGCCAGCAGTTACCCCACAGGGGGCGAGGGCTACACCTTC. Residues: CASSYPTGGEGYTF.

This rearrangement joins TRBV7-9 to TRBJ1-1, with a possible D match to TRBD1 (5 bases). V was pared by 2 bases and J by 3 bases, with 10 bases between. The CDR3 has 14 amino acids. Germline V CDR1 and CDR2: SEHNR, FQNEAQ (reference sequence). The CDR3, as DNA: TGTGCCAGCAGCTTAAGGGGTTTGGACACTGAAGCTTTCTTT. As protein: CASSLRGLDTEAFF.

CDR3 sequence: CASSFLWGVEAFF. DNA of the CDR3: TGTGCCAGCAGTTTCCTTTGGGGAGTTGAAGCTTTCTTT. The V and J genes are TRBV6-5 and TRBJ1-1; D is ambiguous. V was cut by 4 bases and J by 7 bases, with 13 bases left in between. Germline loops: CDR1 MNHEY, CDR2 SVGAGI. The CDR3 extends over 13 amino acids.

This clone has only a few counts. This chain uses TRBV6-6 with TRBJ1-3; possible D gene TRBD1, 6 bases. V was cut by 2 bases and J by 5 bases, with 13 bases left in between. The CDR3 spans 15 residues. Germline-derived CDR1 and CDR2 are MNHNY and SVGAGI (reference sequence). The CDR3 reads CASSYRQDLRNTIYF. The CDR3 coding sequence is TGTGCCAGCAGTTACCGACAGGACTTAAGAAACACCATATATTTT.

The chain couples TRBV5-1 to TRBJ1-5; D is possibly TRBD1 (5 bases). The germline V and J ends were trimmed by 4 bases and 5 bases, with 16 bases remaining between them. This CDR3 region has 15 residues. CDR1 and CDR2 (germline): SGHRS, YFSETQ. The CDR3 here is CASSPGGTFDQPQHF. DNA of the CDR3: TGCGCCAGCAGCCCTGGCGGGACGTTCGATCAGCCCCAGCATTTT. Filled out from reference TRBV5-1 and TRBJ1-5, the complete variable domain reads KAGVTQTPRYLIKTRGQQVTLSCSPISGHRSVSWYQQTPGQGLQFLFEYFSETQRNKGNFPGRFSGRQFSNSRSEMNVSTLELGDSALYLCASSPGGTFDQPQHFGDGTRLSIL.

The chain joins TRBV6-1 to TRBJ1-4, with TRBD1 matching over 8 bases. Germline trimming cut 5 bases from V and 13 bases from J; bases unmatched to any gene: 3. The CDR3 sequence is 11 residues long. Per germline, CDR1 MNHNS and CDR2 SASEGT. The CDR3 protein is CASSQGARLFF. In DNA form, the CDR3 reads TGTGCCAGCAGTCAGGGGGCGAGACTGTTTTTT.

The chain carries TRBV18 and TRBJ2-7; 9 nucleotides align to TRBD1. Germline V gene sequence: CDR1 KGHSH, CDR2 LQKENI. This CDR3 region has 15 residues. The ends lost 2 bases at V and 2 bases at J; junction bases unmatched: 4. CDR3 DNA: TGTGCCAGCTCACCAGGGGACAGGGACCCCTACGAGCAGTACTTC. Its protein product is CASSPGDRDPYEQYF.

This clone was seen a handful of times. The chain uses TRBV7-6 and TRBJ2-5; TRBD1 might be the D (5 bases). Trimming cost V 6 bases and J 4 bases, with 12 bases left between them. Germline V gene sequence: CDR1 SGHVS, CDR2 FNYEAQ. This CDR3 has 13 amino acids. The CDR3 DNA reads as TGTGCCAGCAGTCTGACAGTCGGAGAGACCCAGTACTTC. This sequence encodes CASSLTVGETQYF. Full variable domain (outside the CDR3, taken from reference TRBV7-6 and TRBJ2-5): GAGVSQSPRYKVTKRGQDVALRCDPISGHVSLYWYRQALGQGPEFLTYFNYEAQQDKSGLPNDRFSAERPEGSISTLTIQRTEQRDSAMYRCASSLTVGETQYFGPGTRLLVL.

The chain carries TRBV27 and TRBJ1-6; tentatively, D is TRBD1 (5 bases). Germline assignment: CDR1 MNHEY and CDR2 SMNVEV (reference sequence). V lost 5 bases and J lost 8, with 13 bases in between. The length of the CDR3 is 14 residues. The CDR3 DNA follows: TGTGCCAGCAGTCCCCCCGGGGGGTATTCACCCCTCCACTTT. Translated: CASSPPGGYSPLHF.

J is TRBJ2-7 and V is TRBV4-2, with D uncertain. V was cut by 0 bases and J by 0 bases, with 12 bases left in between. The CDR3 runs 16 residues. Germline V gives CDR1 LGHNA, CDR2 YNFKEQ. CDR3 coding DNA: TGTGCCAGCAGCCAAGAATACCGACAAAGCTCCTACGAGCAGTACTTC. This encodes CASSQEYRQSSYEQYF.